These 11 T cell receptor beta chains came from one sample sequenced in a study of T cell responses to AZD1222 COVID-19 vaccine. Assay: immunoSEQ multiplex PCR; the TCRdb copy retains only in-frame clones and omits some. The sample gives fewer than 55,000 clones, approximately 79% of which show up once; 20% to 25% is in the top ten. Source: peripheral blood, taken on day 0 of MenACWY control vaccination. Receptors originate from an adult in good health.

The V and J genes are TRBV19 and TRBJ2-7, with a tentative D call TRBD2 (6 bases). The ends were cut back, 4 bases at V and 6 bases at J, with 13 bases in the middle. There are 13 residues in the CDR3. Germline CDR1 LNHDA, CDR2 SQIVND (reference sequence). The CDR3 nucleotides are TGTGCCAGTAGTACCGCGGCCGGGGGCGAGCAGTACGTC. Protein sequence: CASSTAAGGEQYV.

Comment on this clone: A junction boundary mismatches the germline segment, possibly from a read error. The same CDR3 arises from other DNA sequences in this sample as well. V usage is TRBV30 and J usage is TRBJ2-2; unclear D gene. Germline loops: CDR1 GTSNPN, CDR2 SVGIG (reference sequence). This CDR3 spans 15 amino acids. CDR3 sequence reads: CAFGDGPAYTGELFF. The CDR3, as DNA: TGTGCCTTTGGCGACGGGCCTGCTTACACTGGGGAGCTGTTTTTT.

This CDR3 is CASSREDTQYF. Here the CDR3 DNA reads TGCGCCAGCAGCCGGGAGGATACGCAGTATTTT. This chain uses TRBV10-1 with TRBJ2-3, with D maybe TRBD2 (6 bases). The V and J ends lost 6 bases and 6 bases respectively, with 7 bases between them. Per germline, CDR1 WNHNN and CDR2 SYGVQD (reference sequence). The CDR3 consists of 11 residues.

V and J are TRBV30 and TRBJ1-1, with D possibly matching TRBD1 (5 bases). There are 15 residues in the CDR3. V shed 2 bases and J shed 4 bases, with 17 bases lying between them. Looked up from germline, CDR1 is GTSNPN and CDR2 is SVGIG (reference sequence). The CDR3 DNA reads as TGTGCCTGGAGTAGGGAACCAGGGTTAGGCACTGAAGCTTTCTTT. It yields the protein CAWSREPGLGTEAFF. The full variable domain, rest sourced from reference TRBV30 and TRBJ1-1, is SQTIHQWPATLVQPVGSPLSLECTVEGTSNPNLYWYRQAAGRGLQLLFYSVGIGQISSEVPQNLSASRPQDRQFILSSKKLLLSDSGFYLCAWSREPGLGTEAFFGQGTRLTVV.

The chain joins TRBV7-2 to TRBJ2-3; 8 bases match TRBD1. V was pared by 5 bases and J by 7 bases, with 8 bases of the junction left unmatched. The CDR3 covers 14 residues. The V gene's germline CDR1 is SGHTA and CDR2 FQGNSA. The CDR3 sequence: CASSPGQARNTQYF. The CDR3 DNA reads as TGTGCCAGCAGCCCGGGACAGGCACGAAATACGCAGTATTTT.

CDR3 residues: CASSVDQGVNTEAFF. The CDR3, as DNA: TGTGCCAGCAGCGTAGACCAGGGGGTGAACACTGAAGCTTTCTTT. This sequence joins TRBV9 and TRBJ1-1; 7 nucleotides match TRBD1. The V and J ends lost 0 bases and 0 bases, in that order; junction bases with no gene match: 2. The germline V gene encodes CDR1 SGDLS and CDR2 YYNGEE. The CDR3 consists of 15 residues.

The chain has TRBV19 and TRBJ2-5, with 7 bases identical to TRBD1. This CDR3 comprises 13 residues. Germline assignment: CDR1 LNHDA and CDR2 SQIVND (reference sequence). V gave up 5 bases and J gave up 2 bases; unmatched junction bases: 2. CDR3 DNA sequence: TGTGCCAGTAGTCGGGACAGTCAAGAGACCCAGTACTTC. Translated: CASSRDSQETQYF. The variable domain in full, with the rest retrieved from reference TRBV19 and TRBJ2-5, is DGGITQSPKYLFRKEGQNVTLSCEQNLNHDAMYWYRQDPGQGLRLIYYSQIVNDFQKGDIAEGYSVSREKKESFPLTVTSAQKNPTAFYLCASSRDSQETQYFGPGTRLLVL.

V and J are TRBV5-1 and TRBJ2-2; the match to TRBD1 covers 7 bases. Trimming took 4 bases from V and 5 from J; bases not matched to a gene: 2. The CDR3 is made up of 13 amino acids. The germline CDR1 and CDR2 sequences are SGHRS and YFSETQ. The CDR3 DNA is TGCGCCAGCAGCCTACAGGGGACCGGGGAGCTGTTTTTT. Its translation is CASSLQGTGELFF.

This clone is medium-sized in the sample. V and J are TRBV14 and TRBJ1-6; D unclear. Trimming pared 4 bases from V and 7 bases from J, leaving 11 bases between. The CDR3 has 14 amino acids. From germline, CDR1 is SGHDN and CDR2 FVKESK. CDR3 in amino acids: CASSPRTVNSPLHF. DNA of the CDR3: TGTGCCAGCAGCCCCCGGACGGTGAATTCACCCCTCCACTTT.

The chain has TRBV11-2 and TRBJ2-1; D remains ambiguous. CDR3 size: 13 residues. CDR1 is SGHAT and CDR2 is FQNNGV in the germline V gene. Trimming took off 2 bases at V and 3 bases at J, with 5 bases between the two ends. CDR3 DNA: TGTGCCAGCAGCTTAAACTACTACAATGAGCAGTTCTTC. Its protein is CASSLNYYNEQFF.

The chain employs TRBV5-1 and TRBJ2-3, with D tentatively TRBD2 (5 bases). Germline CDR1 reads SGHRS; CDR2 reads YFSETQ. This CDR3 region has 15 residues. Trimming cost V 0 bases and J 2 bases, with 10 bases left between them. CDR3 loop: CASSLVAGNTDTQYF. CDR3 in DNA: TGCGCCAGCAGCTTGGTGGCCGGGAACACAGATACGCAGTATTTT.